This T cell receptor (beta chain) is from a study of T cell responses to AZD1222 COVID-19 vaccine. Study observations and caveats: Receipt of two AZD1222 doses was followed by a rise in Spike-specific TCR breadth and depth.

Pooled samples include second doses given at about 4 or 12 weeks. This clone was observed a single time. The antigen remains unidentified. TCRdb keeps only in-frame clones here, not all; method: immunoSEQ multiplex PCR. The sample carries about 160,000 clones, approximately 94% recorded once. The germline V gene encodes CDR1 SEHNR and CDR2 FQNEAQ (reference sequence). CDR3 length: 16 residues. The V gene lost 0 bases and the J gene lost 7 bases, with 16 bases spanning the gap. The sequence was obtained from an adult who received the AZD1222 COVID-19 vaccine. Sequenced here: peripheral blood, sampled 28 days after the second AZD1222 dose. V is TRBV7-9 and J is TRBJ2-1, with no clear D. CDR3 in DNA: TGTGCCAGCAGCTTAGCTAGGCGAAGAGAACAGAATGAGCAGTTCTTC. Translated: CASSLARRREQNEQFF.